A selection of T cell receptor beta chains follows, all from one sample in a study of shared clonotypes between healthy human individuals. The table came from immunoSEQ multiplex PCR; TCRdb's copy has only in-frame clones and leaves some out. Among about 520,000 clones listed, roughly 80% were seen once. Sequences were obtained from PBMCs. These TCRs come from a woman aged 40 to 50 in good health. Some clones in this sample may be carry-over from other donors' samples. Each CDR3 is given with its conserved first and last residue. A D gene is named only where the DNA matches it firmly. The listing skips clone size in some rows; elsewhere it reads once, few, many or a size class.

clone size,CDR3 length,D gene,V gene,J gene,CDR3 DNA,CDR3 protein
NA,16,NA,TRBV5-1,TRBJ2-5,TGCGCCAGCAGCTTGGGAGGGTCATACCCACAAGAGACCCAGTACTTC,CASSLGGSYPQETQYF
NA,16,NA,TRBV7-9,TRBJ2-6,TGTGCCAGCAGCCCCACAGTCAGCTCTGGGGCCAACGTCCTGACTTTC,CASSPTVSSGANVLTF
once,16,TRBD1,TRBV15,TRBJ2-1,TGTGCCACCAGCAGAGGAGTGGACAGGACCGCCAATGAGCAGTTCTTC,CATSRGVDRTANEQFF
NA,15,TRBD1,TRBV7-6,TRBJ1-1,TGTGCCAGCAGCACCTCGACAGGGGGGGAAACTGAAGCTTTCTTT,CASSTSTGGETEAFF
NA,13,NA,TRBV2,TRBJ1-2,TGTGCCAGCAGTGAGGAGGGGAACTATGGCTACACCTTC,CASSEEGNYGYTF
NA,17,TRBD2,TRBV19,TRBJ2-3,TGTGCCAGTAGTACGGAGCGACTAGCGGGGAGCACAGATACGCAGTATTTT,CASSTERLAGSTDTQYF
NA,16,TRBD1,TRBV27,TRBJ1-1,TGTGCCAGCAGTTTTCTGGCAGACAGGGGGCGAGGTGAAGCTTTCTTT,CASSFLADRGRGEAFF
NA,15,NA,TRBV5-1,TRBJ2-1,TGCGCCAGCAGCTTGGGCACTACAGAATACAATGAGCAGTTCTTC,CASSLGTTEYNEQFF
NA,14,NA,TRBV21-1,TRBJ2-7,TGTGCCAGCAGCAATTTAGACAGCTCCTACGAGCAGTACTTC,CASSNLDSSYEQYF
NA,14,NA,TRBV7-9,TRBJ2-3,TGTGCCAGCAGCTCCAGCGGGAGCACAGATACGCAGTATTTT,CASSSSGSTDTQYF
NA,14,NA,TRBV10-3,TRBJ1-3,TGTGCCATCATGGCAGGAGTCTCTGGAAACACCATATATTTT,CAIMAGVSGNTIYF
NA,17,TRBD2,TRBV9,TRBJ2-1,TGTGCCAGCAGCGTAGCCCTTCAGGCTAGCGGGAACAATGAGCAGTTCTTC,CASSVALQASGNNEQFF
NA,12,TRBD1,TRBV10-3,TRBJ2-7,TGTGCCATATCGGACAGGGCAGACGAGCAGTACTTC,CAISDRADEQYF
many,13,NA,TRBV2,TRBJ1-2,TGTGCCAGCAGTGGGGGGCAGAACTATGGCTACACCTTC,CASSGGQNYGYTF
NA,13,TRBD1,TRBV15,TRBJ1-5,TGTGCCACCAGCAGGGACAGGGTTCAGCCCCAGCATTTT,CATSRDRVQPQHF
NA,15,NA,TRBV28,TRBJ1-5,TGTGCCAGCATCTTTGAACCGGGAACCAATCAGCCCCAGCATTTT,CASIFEPGTNQPQHF
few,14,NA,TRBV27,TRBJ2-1,TGTGCCAGCAGTTCGCTTGCAGTCTACAATGAGCAGTTCTTC,CASSSLAVYNEQFF
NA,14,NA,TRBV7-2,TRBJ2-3,TGTGCCAGCAGCTTAGCTATAGCCACAGATACGCAGTATTTT,CASSLAIATDTQYF
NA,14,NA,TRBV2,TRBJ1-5,TGTGCCAGCAGTGAAGCGCGAGGGGTTGAGCCCCAGCATTTT,CASSEARGVEPQHF
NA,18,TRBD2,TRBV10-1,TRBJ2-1,TGCGCCAGCAGTGAAGGTAGGATCAGCGGGCGGGAGGAACATGAGCAGTTCTTC,CASSEGRISGREEHEQFF
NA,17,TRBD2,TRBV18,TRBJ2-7,TGTGCCAGCTCACCACGAACGGATCCAGCGGGAGTCTACGAGCAGTACTTC,CASSPRTDPAGVYEQYF
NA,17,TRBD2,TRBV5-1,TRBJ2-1,TGCGCCAGCAGCTTGGAGGAGCGGGAGTATGGATACAATGAGCAGTTCTTC,CASSLEEREYGYNEQFF
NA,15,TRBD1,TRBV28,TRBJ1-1,TGTGCCAGCAGTTTACCGACAGGGGGTGAAACTGAAGCTTTCTTT,CASSLPTGGETEAFF
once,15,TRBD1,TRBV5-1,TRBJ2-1,TGCGCCAGCAGCTTGGGAGACAGGGTAAAGAATGAGCAGTTCTTC,CASSLGDRVKNEQFF
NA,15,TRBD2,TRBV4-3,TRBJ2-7,TGCGCCAGCAGCCAACAGCCTAGCGGCGTCCACGAGCAGTACTTC,CASSQQPSGVHEQYF
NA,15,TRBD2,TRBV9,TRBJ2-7,TGTGCCAGCAGCGCCGGGACTAGTGCTTCCTACGAGCAGTACTTC,CASSAGTSASYEQYF
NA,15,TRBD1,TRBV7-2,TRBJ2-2,TGTGCCAGCAGGACCGGGACAGGGCTCACCGGGGAGCTGTTTTTT,CASRTGTGLTGELFF
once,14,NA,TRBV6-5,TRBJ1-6,TGTGCCAGCAGCCCCCGGGGGGATAATTCACCCCTCCACTTT,CASSPRGDNSPLHF
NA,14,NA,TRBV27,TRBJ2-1,TGTGCCAGCGGCTTTGTCGGCCCAGACAATGAGCAGTTCTTC,CASGFVGPDNEQFF
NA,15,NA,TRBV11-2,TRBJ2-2,TGTGCCAGCAGCTTAGTTGGGGGAAACACCGGGGAGCTGTTTTTT,CASSLVGGNTGELFF
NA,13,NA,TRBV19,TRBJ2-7,TGTGCCAGTAGTATAAGTGATCTGGGCGAGCAGTACTTC,CASSISDLGEQYF
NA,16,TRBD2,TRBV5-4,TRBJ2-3,TGTGCCAGCAGCCGGACGGGGGGGGCGATGACAGATACGCAGTATTTT,CASSRTGGAMTDTQYF
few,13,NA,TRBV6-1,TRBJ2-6,TGTGCCAGCAGTGCGTCTGGGGCCAACGTCCTGACTTTC,CASSASGANVLTF
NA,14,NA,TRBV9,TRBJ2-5,TGTGCCAGCAGCGGTAGCGGAAGAGAAGAGACCCAGTACTTC,CASSGSGREETQYF
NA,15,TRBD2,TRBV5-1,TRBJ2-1,TGCGCCAGCAGCTTGATCCGCGGGAGCGCCAATGAGCAGTTCTTC,CASSLIRGSANEQFF
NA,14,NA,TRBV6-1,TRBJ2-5,TGTGCCAGCACCGAGTGGGCAGGGCAAGAGACCCAGTACTTC,CASTEWAGQETQYF
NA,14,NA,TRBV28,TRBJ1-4,TGTGCCAGCAGTTTGCAACAGCAGAATGAAAAACTGTTTTTT,CASSLQQQNEKLFF
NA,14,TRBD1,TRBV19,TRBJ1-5,TGTGCCAGTAGCGATGACAGGGGCAATCAGCCCCAGCATTTT,CASSDDRGNQPQHF
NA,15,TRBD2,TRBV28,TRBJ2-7,TGTGCCAGCGAGCCGGGACTAGCGGGGGTCTACGAGCAGTACTTC,CASEPGLAGVYEQYF
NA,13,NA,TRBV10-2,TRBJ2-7,TGCGCCAGCAGTGTTCAGGGGCTAAACGAGCAGTACTTC,CASSVQGLNEQYF
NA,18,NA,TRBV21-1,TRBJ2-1,TGTGCCAGCAGCAAAGCTTGTACTAGCGGAAGTCACTACAATGAGCAGTTCTTC,CASSKACTSGSHYNEQFF
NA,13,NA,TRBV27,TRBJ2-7,TGTGCCAGCATGTCCACAGGGACCTACGAGCAGTACTTC,CASMSTGTYEQYF
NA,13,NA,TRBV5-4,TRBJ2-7,TGTGCCAGCAGCGGCCGCAGCGGTCACGAGCAGTACTTC,CASSGRSGHEQYF
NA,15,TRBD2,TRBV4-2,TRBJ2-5,TGTGCCAGCAGCCAAGATCCGGGAGGACCAGAGACCCAGTACTTC,CASSQDPGGPETQYF
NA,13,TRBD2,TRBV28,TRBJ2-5,TGTGCCAGCAAGACTAGCGGGACGGAGACCCAGTACTTC,CASKTSGTETQYF